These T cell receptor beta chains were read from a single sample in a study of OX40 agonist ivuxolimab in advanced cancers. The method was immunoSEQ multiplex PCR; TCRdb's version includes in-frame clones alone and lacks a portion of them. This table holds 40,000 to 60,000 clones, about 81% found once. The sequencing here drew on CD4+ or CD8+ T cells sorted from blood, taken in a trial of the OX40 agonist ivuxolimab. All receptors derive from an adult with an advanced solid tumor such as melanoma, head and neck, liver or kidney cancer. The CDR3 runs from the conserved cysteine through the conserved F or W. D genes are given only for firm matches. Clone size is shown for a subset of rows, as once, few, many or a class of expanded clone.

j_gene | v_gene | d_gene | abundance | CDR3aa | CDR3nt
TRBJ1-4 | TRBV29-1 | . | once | CSVVGPGEKLFF | TGCAGCGTTGTTGGACCAGGTGAAAAACTGTTTTTT
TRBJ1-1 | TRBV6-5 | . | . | CASSYWQGNTEAFF | TGTGCCAGCAGTTACTGGCAGGGGAACACTGAAGCTTTCTTT
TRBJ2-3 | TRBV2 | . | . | CASRGDGDTQYF | TGTGCCAGCAGAGGGGATGGAGATACGCAGTATTTT
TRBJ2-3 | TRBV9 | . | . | CASSVRTDTQYF | TGTGCCAGCAGCGTCCGGACAGATACGCAGTATTTT
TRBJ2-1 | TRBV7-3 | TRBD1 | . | CANNTGVGSYNEQFF | TGTGCCAACAACACAGGGGTTGGATCCTACAATGAGCAGTTCTTC
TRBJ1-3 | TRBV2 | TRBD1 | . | CASSGTGGSGNTIYF | TGTGCCAGCAGTGGTACAGGGGGATCGGGAAACACCATATATTTT
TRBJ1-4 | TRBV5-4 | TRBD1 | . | CASRRTGGKEKLFF | TGTGCCAGCAGGCGGACAGGGGGGAAAGAAAAACTGTTTTTT
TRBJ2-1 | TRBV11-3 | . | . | CASSLDPANNEQFF | TGTGCCAGCAGCTTAGATCCGGCGAACAATGAGCAGTTCTTC
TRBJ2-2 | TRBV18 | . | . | CASSPPGTLAGTGELFF | TGTGCCAGCTCACCACCCGGGACTCTCGCCGGTACCGGGGAGCTGTTTTTT
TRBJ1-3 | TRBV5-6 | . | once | CASSLKRVENTIYF | TGTGCCAGCAGCTTGAAGAGGGTAGAAAACACCATATATTTT
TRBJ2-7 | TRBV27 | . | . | CASSLTRQLSSYEQYF | TGTGCCAGCAGTTTAACCAGACAGCTGAGCTCCTACGAGCAGTACTTC
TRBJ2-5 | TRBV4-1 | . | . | CASSRGQQETQYF | TGCGCCAGCAGCCGCGGACAGCAAGAGACCCAGTACTTC
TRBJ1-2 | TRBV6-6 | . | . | CASRQDGPWYGYTF | TGTGCCAGCAGACAAGACGGGCCTTGGTATGGCTACACCTTC
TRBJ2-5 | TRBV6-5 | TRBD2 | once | CASSTGLAVQETQYF | TGTGCCAGCAGTACCGGACTAGCGGTACAAGAGACCCAGTACTTC
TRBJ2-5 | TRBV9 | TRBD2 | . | CASSIAGSETQYF | TGTGCCAGTTCCATAGCGGGATCGGAGACCCAGTACTTC
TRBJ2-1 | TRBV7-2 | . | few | CASSFRWSSYNEQFF | TGTGCCAGCAGCTTTAGGTGGAGCTCCTACAATGAGCAGTTCTTC
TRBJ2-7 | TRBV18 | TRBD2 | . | CASSGRGAGVNEQYF | TGTGCCAGCTCAGGGCGAGGGGCGGGAGTGAACGAGCAGTACTTC
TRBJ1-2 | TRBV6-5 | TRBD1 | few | CASSWGQASRGYTF | TGTGCCAGCAGTTGGGGACAGGCTTCCCGCGGCTACACCTTC
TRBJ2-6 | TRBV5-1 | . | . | CASSVGGAGANVLTF | TGCGCCAGCAGCGTCGGTGGCGCCGGGGCCAACGTCCTGACTTTC
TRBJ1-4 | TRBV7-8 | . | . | CASSHRRVNEKLFF | TGTGCCAGCAGCCACAGACGGGTTAATGAAAAACTGTTTTTT
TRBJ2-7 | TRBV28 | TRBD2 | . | CASSPSGGAYEQYF | TGTGCCAGCAGCCCCAGCGGGGGGGCCTACGAGCAGTACTTC
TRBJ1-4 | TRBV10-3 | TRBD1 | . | CAISNTGDGEKLFF | TGTGCCATCAGCAATACAGGGGATGGAGAAAAACTGTTTTTT
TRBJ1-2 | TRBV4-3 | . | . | CASSPGQSANYGYTF | TGCGCCAGCAGCCCTGGACAGTCAGCTAACTATGGCTACACCTTC
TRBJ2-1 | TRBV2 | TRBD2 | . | CASRGDYTSYNEQFF | TGTGCCAGCAGGGGGGACTATACCTCCTACAATGAGCAGTTCTTC
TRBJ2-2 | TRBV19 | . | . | CASTWTDITGELFF | TGTGCCAGTACATGGACAGACATCACCGGGGAGCTGTTTTTT
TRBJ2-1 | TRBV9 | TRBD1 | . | CASSVGTGEHNEQFF | TGTGCCAGCAGCGTAGGGACAGGGGAACACAATGAGCAGTTCTTC
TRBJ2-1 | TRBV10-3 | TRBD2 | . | CAIKNRGVAYNEQFF | TGTGCCATCAAAAATCGGGGGGTGGCCTACAATGAGCAGTTCTTC
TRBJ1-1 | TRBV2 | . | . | CASSNQGISTEAFF | TGTGCCAGCAGTAATCAGGGGATCTCCACTGAAGCTTTCTTT
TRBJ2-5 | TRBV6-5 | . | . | CASSYGGNQETQYF | TGTGCCAGCAGTTATGGGGGCAACCAAGAGACCCAGTACTTC
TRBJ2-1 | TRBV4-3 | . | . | CASSQGDSYYNEQFF | TGCGCCAGCAGCCAAGGGGACTCCTACTACAATGAGCAGTTCTTC
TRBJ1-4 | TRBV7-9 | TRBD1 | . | CASSSGQGGREKLFF | TGTGCCAGCAGCTCCGGACAGGGGGGAAGGGAAAAACTGTTTTTT
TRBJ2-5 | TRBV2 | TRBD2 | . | CASSDGLAEYQETQYF | TGTGCCAGCAGCGATGGACTAGCGGAATACCAAGAGACCCAGTACTTC
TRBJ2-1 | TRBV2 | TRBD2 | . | CASSNGLARGDEQFF | TGTGCCAGCAGCAATGGACTAGCACGAGGCGATGAGCAGTTCTTC
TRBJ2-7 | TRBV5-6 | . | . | CASSLGAMGEQYF | TGTGCCAGCAGCTTGGGGGCAATGGGCGAGCAGTACTTC
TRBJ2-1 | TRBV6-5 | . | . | CASSYHSGLQFF | TGTGCCAGCAGTTACCATAGTGGGCTGCAGTTCTTC
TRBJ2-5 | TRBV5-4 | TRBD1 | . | CASSLQQGKGETQYF | TGTGCCAGCAGCTTACAACAGGGGAAAGGAGAGACCCAGTACTTC
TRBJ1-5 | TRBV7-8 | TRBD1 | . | CASSSHRGNQPQHF | TGTGCCAGCAGCTCTCACAGGGGGAATCAGCCCCAGCATTTT
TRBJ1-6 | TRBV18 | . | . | CASSPDPDSPLHF | TGTGCCAGCTCACCAGATCCGGATTCACCCCTCCACTTT
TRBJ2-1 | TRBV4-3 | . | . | CASSQHRMGGLAQFF | TGCGCCAGCAGCCAACACAGGATGGGAGGACTGGCCCAGTTCTTC
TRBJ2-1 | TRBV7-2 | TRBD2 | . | CASRLGLATNEQFF | TGTGCCAGCAGATTGGGACTAGCGACGAATGAGCAGTTCTTC
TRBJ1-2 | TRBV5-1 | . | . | CASSLVSAQPLNYGYTF | TGCGCCAGCAGCTTGGTCTCGGCACAGCCCCTCAACTATGGCTACACCTTC
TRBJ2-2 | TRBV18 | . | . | CASSLNGAENTGELFF | TGTGCCAGCTCACTCAACGGGGCGGAAAACACCGGGGAGCTGTTTTTT
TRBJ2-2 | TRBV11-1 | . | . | CASSLVTGELFF | TGTGCCAGCAGCTTAGTTACCGGGGAGCTGTTTTTT
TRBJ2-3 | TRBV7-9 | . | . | CASSQMWGADTQYF | TGTGCCAGCAGCCAAATGTGGGGGGCAGATACGCAGTATTTT
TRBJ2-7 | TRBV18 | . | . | CASSGSRSLSSYEQYF | TGTGCCAGCTCTGGTTCACGGTCGCTGTCCTCCTACGAGCAGTACTTC
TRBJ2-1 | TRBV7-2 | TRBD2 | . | CASSLRTSGYNEQFF | TGTGCCAGCAGCTTACGGACTAGCGGCTACAATGAGCAGTTCTTC